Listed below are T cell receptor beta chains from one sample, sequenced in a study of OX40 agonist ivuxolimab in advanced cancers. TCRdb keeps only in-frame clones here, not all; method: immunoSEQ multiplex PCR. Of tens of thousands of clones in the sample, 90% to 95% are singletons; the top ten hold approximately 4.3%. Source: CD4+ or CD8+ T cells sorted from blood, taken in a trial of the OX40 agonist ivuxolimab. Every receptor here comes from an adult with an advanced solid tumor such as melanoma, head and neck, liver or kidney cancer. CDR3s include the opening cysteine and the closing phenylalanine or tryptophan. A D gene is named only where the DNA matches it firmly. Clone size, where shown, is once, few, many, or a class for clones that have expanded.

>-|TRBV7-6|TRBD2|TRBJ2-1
TGTGCCAGCAGCTTAGATGGGGGGGCCTACAATGAGCAGTTCTTC
CASSLDGGAYNEQFF
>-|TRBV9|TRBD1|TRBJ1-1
TGTGCCAGCGGTCGACAGGGAACTGAAGCTTTCTTT
CASGRQGTEAFF
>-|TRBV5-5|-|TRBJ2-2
TGTGCCAGCAGCCGGCCCGAATGGAGGGAGCTGTTTTTT
CASSRPEWRELFF
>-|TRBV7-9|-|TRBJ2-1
TGTGCCAGCAGCCACATATGGACTGTTGGAGATGAGCAGTTCTTC
CASSHIWTVGDEQFF
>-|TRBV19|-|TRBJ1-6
TGTGCCAGTAGTTGGGAGACCTTCTCCTATAATTCACCCCTCCACTTT
CASSWETFSYNSPLHF
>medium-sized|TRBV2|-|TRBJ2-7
TGTGCCAGCAGTGTCTTTGCGGGGACCTACGAGCAGTACTTC
CASSVFAGTYEQYF
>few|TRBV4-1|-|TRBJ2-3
TGCGCCATCGAAATTTACAGGACCGCCGGCACAGGCACAGATACGCAGTATTTT
CAIEIYRTAGTGTDTQYF
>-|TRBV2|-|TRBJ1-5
TGTGCCAGCAGGGCGCGGACGGATTACAATCAGCCCCAGCATTTT
CASRARTDYNQPQHF
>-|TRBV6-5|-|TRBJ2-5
TGTGCCAGCAGTTACTCGATGGGACCCAAAGTGCTGACCCAGTACTTC
CASSYSMGPKVLTQYF
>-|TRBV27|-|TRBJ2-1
TGTGCCAGCGGATACAATGAGCAGTTCTTC
CASGYNEQFF
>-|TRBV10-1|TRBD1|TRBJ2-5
TGCGCCAGCAGCGGACAGGGGAGGGAGACCCAGTACTTC
CASSGQGRETQYF
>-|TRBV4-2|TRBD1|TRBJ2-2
TGTGCCAGCAGCCAATCGGGTAGACAGGGACGGATCGCCGGGGAGCTGTTTTTT
CASSQSGRQGRIAGELFF
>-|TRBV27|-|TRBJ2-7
TGTGCCAGCAGTTTAGCGGGAAACCCCCACGAGCAGTACTTC
CASSLAGNPHEQYF
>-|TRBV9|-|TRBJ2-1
TGTGCCAGCAGCGTATTCGGGGAAGGCTACAATGAGCAGTTCTTC
CASSVFGEGYNEQFF
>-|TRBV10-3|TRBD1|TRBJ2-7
TGTGCCATCAGCCCACAGGGGGCTTCCTACGAGCAGTACTTC
CAISPQGASYEQYF
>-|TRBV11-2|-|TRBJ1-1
TGTGCCAGCAGCTTAGGCATCACTGAAGCTTTCTTT
CASSLGITEAFF
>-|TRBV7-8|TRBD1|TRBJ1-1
TGTGCCAGCAGCTTAGGGACAGGGAGGACTGAAGCTTTCTTT
CASSLGTGRTEAFF
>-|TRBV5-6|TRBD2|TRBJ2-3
TGTGCCAGCAACCCCCTAGCGGGGAATACAGATACGCAGTATTTT
CASNPLAGNTDTQYF
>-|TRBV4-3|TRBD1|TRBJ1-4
TGCGCCAGCAGCCAACGACAGGGGATAGTGGGTAATGAAAAACTGTTTTTT
CASSQRQGIVGNEKLFF
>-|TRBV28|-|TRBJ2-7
TGTGCCAGCAGTTTATGGGTCCCCCTGGGGCAGGGTGGTGAGCAGTACTTC
CASSLWVPLGQGGEQYF
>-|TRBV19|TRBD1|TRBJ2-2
TGTGCCAGTAGTATTCGGACAGGGGACAGCACCGGGGAGCTGTTTTTT
CASSIRTGDSTGELFF
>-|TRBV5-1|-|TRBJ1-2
TGCGCCAGCAGTTCCCACTCCAAAGACTCCTACCGGACTAACTATGGCTACACCTTC
CASSSHSKDSYRTNYGYTF
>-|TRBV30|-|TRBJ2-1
TGTGCCTGGAGTGTACTCGGCAATGAGCAGTTCTTC
CAWSVLGNEQFF
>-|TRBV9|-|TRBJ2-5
TGTGCCAGCAGCGGCGGATCCGCGGAGACCCAGTACTTC
CASSGGSAETQYF
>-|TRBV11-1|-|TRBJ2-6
TGTGCCGGAGGAGGGTTGTCAGGGGCCAACGTCCTGACTTTC
CAGGGLSGANVLTF
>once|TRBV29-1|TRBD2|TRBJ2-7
TGCAGCGTCAAAATAGCGGGAAGGACATACGAGCAGTACTTC
CSVKIAGRTYEQYF
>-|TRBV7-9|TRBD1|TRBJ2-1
TGTGCCAGCAGCCCCGGGACAGGGAAGGACTACAATGAGCAGTTCTTC
CASSPGTGKDYNEQFF
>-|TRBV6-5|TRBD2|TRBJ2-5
TGTGCCAGCAGTAGGAGCGGGGCGTACCAAGAGACCCAGTACTTC
CASSRSGAYQETQYF
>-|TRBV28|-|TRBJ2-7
TGTGCCAGCAGCTACTGGACAAGTTCCTACGAGCAGTACTTC
CASSYWTSSYEQYF
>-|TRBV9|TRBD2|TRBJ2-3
TGTGCCAGCAGCGATCCTATAGCGGGGGGCGCTTTTAGCACAGATACGCAGTATTTT
CASSDPIAGGAFSTDTQYF
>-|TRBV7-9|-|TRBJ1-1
TGTGCCAGCAGTTCTTATCCCAGCACCCCGAACACTGAAGCTTTCTTT
CASSSYPSTPNTEAFF
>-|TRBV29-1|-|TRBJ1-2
TGCAGCGCTTCGACAGGAGCTAACTATGGCTACACCTTC
CSASTGANYGYTF
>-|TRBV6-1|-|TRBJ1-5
TGTGCCAGCAGTGAAGTCGGGGAGGGGAATCAGCCCCAGCATTTT
CASSEVGEGNQPQHF
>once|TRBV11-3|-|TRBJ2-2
TGTGCCAGCGCTAGATCGAGCACCGGGGAGCTGTTTTTT
CASARSSTGELFF
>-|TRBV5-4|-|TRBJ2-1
TGTGCCAGCAGCCCCAGGATGGGAAATGAGCAGTTCTTC
CASSPRMGNEQFF
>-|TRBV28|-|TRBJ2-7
TGTGCCAGCAGTTCCCCGGGGAGATACGAGCAGTACTTC
CASSSPGRYEQYF
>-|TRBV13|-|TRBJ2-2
TGTGCCAGCAGCTTATTGTCCGGGGATTACACCGGGGAGCTGTTTTTT
CASSLLSGDYTGELFF
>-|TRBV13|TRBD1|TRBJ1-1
TGTGCCAGCAGCCCCACAAGGGACAGGGAAGCTTTCTTT
CASSPTRDREAFF
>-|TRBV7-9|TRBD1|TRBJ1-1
TGTGCCAGCAGCGCCGGGACAGTGGTTGAAGCTTTCTTT
CASSAGTVVEAFF
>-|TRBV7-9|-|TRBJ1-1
TGTGCCAGCAGCCCTCCGCTAATTCGAAGGACTGAAGCTTTCTTT
CASSPPLIRRTEAFF
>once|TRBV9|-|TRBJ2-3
TGTGCCAGCAGCGCAGAGGGGGTAACAGATACGCAGTATTTT
CASSAEGVTDTQYF
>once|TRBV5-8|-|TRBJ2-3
TGTGCCAGCAGCTTGCGGGTGGCTCCAGATACGCAGTATTTT
CASSLRVAPDTQYF
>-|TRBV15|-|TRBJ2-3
TGTGCCACCAGCGAATCCGTGGCTAGCCTCCCAGATACGCAGTATTTT
CATSESVASLPDTQYF
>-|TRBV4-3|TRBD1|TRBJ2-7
TGCGCCAGCAGCCCGGGACAGGGGAGCTCCTACGAGCAGTACTTC
CASSPGQGSSYEQYF